Shown below are 29 T cell receptor beta chains from a single sample sequenced in a study of blood T cell repertoires in COVID-19. The protocol was immunoSEQ multiplex PCR, while the TCRdb copy is restricted to in-frame clones and leaves out a portion. Found here are more than 300,000 clones, about 89% of them singletons; the top ten hold nearly 6.5%. Sequenced: peripheral blood. These receptors came from a man aged 18 to 30 who had recovered from COVID-19.

This clone has more than one count but fewer than ten. The chain joins TRBV7-2 to TRBJ2-3; TRBD2 aligns across 13 bases. CDR1 is SGHTA, CDR2 FQGNSA, per germline. This CDR3 comprises 16 residues. After removal of 5 bases from V and 6 bases from J, the junction contained 8 bases not matched to a gene. The CDR3 loop reads CASSTRLAGGADTQYF. CDR3 nucleotides: TGTGCCAGCAGCACCCGACTAGCGGGGGGTGCTGATACGCAGTATTTT.

V is TRBV5-1 and J is TRBJ2-6, with D maybe TRBD1 (5 bases). Per germline, CDR1 SGHRS and CDR2 YFSETQ. V was pared by 1 base and J by 4 bases, with 9 bases between. The CDR3 sequence is 15 residues long. The CDR3 here is CASSLSRAGANVLTF. CDR3 bases: TGCGCCAGCAGCTTGAGCAGGGCAGGGGCCAACGTCCTGACTTTC.

This rearrangement joins TRBV5-4 to TRBJ2-5; tentative D call: TRBD2 (5 bases). Germline V gene sequence: CDR1 SGHNT, CDR2 YYREEE (reference sequence). The CDR3 is 15 amino acids. V was clipped by 0 bases and J by 4 bases, with 13 bases between them. CDR3 protein: CASSLGGSLGETQYF. CDR3 DNA sequence: TGTGCCAGCAGCTTGGGTGGGAGTCTCGGAGAGACCCAGTACTTC.

The rearrangement uses TRBV3-1 (or the pseudogene TRBV3-2) and TRBJ2-7; unclear D gene. Trimming took 4 bases from V and 3 from J, leaving 10 bases between them. CDR3 length: 13 amino acids. Germline V gene lookup returns CDR1 LGHDT and CDR2 YNNKEL (reference sequence). The CDR3, as DNA: TGTGCCAGCAGCCCCTTGGCAGGCTACGAGCAGTACTTC. Its translation is CASSPLAGYEQYF.

The rearrangement uses TRBV5-1 and TRBJ2-7; 9 nucleotides agree with TRBD1. CDR3 length equals 15 residues. Germline V lookup: CDR1 SGHRS, CDR2 YFSETQ. The trim removed 5 bases at V and 5 bases at J, leaving 11 bases unmatched. CDR3 in amino acids: CASRRTPGQGDEQYF. The CDR3 bases are TGCGCCAGCAGAAGAACACCGGGACAGGGCGACGAGCAGTACTTC.

CDR3 sequence: CSVAMASYGTDTQYF. CDR3 coding DNA: TGCAGCGTTGCCATGGCTAGCTATGGCACAGATACGCAGTATTTT. The V gene is TRBV29-1, the J gene TRBJ2-3, with D tentatively TRBD2 (5 bases). There are 15 residues in the CDR3. The V gene's germline CDR1 is SQVTM and CDR2 ANQGSEA. V lost 4 bases and J 1 base, leaving 15 bases between the germline ends.

V gene TRBV5-4 combines with J gene TRBJ1-6; 8 nucleotides match TRBD1. The germline gives CDR1 SGHNT, CDR2 YYREEE (reference sequence). V dropped 0 bases and J dropped 13; count of bases not matched to a gene: 9. This CDR3 has 15 amino acids. The CDR3, as DNA: TGTGCCAGCAGCTTGGCGGGGACAGGTTATACCCCCCTCCACTTT. It codes for CASSLAGTGYTPLHF.

The J gene is TRBJ2-7, the V gene TRBV2, with 11 bases lining up with TRBD1. Germline V gene data show CDR1 as SNHLY and CDR2 as FYNNEI. Germline trimming cut 6 bases from V and 5 bases from J; bases unmatched to any gene: 9. CDR3 length: 15 residues. CDR3 nucleotides: TGTGCCAGCAGCCCTCCGGGACAGGGGGTGAACGAGCAGTACTTC. Protein product: CASSPPGQGVNEQYF.

This chain links TRBV5-1 with TRBJ2-7; 10 nucleotides agree with TRBD2. The germline CDR1 and CDR2 sequences are SGHRS and YFSETQ. Losses at the gene ends were 5 bases for V and 0 bases for J; bases not matched to a gene: 5. CDR3 size: 15 residues. CDR3 sequence reads: CASRGGLAVSYEQYF. The CDR3 nucleotides read TGCGCCAGCAGAGGTGGACTAGCGGTCTCCTACGAGCAGTACTTC.

This clone came up once. The chain combines TRBV6-6 with TRBJ2-7; D is perhaps TRBD2 (5 bases). CDR3 length: 15 residues. Germline V gene lookup returns CDR1 MNHNY and CDR2 SVGAGI (reference sequence). Trimming removed 2 bases from V and 0 bases from J, with 11 bases in between. The CDR3 sequence is CASSYGSRGSYEQYF. The CDR3, as DNA: TGTGCCAGCAGTTACGGTTCCCGGGGCTCCTACGAGCAGTACTTC.

As to this clone: The junction departs from the called germline gene at one end, perhaps through a read error. V usage is TRBV6-1 and J usage is TRBJ1-2; 7 positions match TRBD1. The germline CDR1 and CDR2 sequences are MNHNS and SASEGT. The CDR3 runs to 13 residues. The CDR3 DNA sequence: TGTGCCAGCAGTCAAGCAGGGGGCTATGGCTACACCTTC. Its protein is CASSQAGGYGYTF.

The V and J genes are TRBV28 and TRBJ1-2; 8 bases are a match to TRBD1. Germline CDR1 MDHEN, CDR2 SYDVKM. This CDR3 region has 14 residues. V trimming: 2 bases; J trimming: 4 bases; junction bases outside the gene matches: 3. CDR3: CASSLPGGLYGYTF. In DNA form, the CDR3 reads TGTGCCAGCAGTTTACCAGGGGGCCTCTATGGCTACACCTTC.

The V and J genes are TRBV11-3 and TRBJ2-3; D not certain. The length of the CDR3 is 14 residues. Between the trimmed V and J ends, which lost 0 bases and 1 base, there was a span of 5 bases. The germline V gene has CDR1 SGHNT and CDR2 YENEEA. CDR3 coding DNA: TGTGCCAGCAGCTTAGATAGCCGCACAGATACGCAGTATTTT. Its protein product is CASSLDSRTDTQYF.

The chain carries TRBV19 and TRBJ2-3; unclear D gene. The CDR3 is made up of 15 amino acids. V was trimmed by 4 bases and J by 0 bases, leaving 11 bases between them. Per the germline V gene, CDR1 is LNHDA and CDR2 is SQIVND (reference sequence). CDR3 amino acids: CASSTISTSTDTQYF. The CDR3 bases are TGTGCCAGTAGTACAATTTCTACTAGCACAGATACGCAGTATTTT.

The gene calls are TRBV6-5 and TRBJ1-2; D unresolved. In germline, CDR1 is MNHEY, CDR2 SVGAGI. The CDR3 length is 12 residues. The V and J ends lost 6 bases and 7 bases respectively, with 12 bases between them. Written as DNA, the CDR3 is TGTGCCAGCAGGTCAGGTTATCGTGGCTACACCTTC. Its translation is CASRSGYRGYTF.

The chain combines TRBV25-1 with TRBJ1-2; 7 nucleotides line up with TRBD1. V dropped 6 bases and J dropped 2; count of bases not matched to a gene: 3. The CDR3 has 13 residues. In germline, CDR1 is MGHDK, CDR2 SYGVNS. CDR3 DNA: TGTGCCAGCAGCATGGGACAGAACTATGGCTACACCTTC. This sequence encodes CASSMGQNYGYTF.

The chain is built from TRBV3-1 (or the pseudogene TRBV3-2) and TRBJ1-3; D is possibly TRBD1 (6 bases). Trimming left V 0 bases short and J 4 bases short, with 16 bases between. CDR1 and CDR2 (germline): LGHDT, YNNKEL (reference sequence). This CDR3 is 17 amino acids long. In DNA, the CDR3 is TGTGCCAGCAGCCAAGATCGCGTCAGGGGATGCGGAAACACCATATATTTT. Its protein is CASSQDRVRGCGNTIYF.

The rearrangement joins TRBV11-3 to TRBJ2-1, with 8 bases fitting TRBD1. The CDR3 has 12 amino acids. The V gene's germline CDR1 is SGHNT and CDR2 YENEEA. V was clipped by 5 bases and J by 10 bases; unmatched bases: 4. The CDR3 reads CASSEQGGEQFF. Written as DNA, the CDR3 is TGTGCCAGCAGCGAACAGGGGGGCGAGCAGTTCTTC.

This chain connects TRBV19 to TRBJ1-1, with D possibly TRBD1 on 6 matching bases. V shed 6 bases and J shed 4 bases, with 21 bases lying between them. The CDR3 loop spans 16 amino acids. The germline CDR1 and CDR2 sequences are LNHDA and SQIVND (reference sequence). CDR3 in amino acids: CASRPGEGEVGTEAFF. The CDR3, as DNA: TGTGCCAGTAGACCCGGGGAGGGGGAGGTTGGCACTGAAGCTTTCTTT.

This clone showed up just once. The rearrangement uses TRBV7-2 and TRBJ1-3; 7 bases map to TRBD1. This CDR3 is 17 amino acids long. Germline CDR1 SGHTA, CDR2 FQGNSA. Trimming cost V 2 bases and J 0 bases; bases outside gene matches: 7. In nucleotides, the CDR3 is TGTGCCAGCAGCTTATCCGGGACAGTTAGCTCTGGAAACACCATATATTTT. Its protein is CASSLSGTVSSGNTIYF.

The genes are TRBV4-1 and TRBJ1-2, with D perhaps TRBD1 (6 bases). The CDR3 covers 14 residues. The V end was cut by 0 bases, the J end by 8 bases, with 13 bases between. Germline assignment: CDR1 MGHRA and CDR2 YSYEKL. CDR3 amino acids: CASSQDPQGIGYTF. In DNA, the CDR3 is TGCGCCAGCAGCCAAGACCCACAGGGAATCGGCTACACCTTC.

V gene TRBV4-1 combines with J gene TRBJ2-2; a weak D match, TRBD1 (5 bases). CDR1 is MGHRA and CDR2 is YSYEKL in the germline V gene. This CDR3 is built from 20 residues. V shed 2 bases and J shed 0 bases, with 22 bases lying between them. The CDR3 region is CASSQWFRVSGAPNTGELFF. The CDR3 nucleotides are TGCGCCAGCAGCCAATGGTTCAGAGTTTCTGGGGCCCCGAACACCGGGGAGCTGTTTTTT.

V is TRBV5-1 and J is TRBJ2-7, with 9 bases aligning to TRBD1. The germline gives CDR1 SGHRS, CDR2 YFSETQ. After removal of 4 bases from V and 6 bases from J, the junction contained 11 bases not matched to a gene. This CDR3 is 15 amino acids long. In DNA, the CDR3 is TGCGCCAGCAGCCTCGAGGGACAGGGTAGTCGCGAGCAGTACTTC. Amino acid sequence: CASSLEGQGSREQYF.

This CDR3 is CASSLAGSTDTQYF. The DNA of the CDR3 is TGTGCCAGCAGCTTAGCGGGGAGCACAGATACGCAGTATTTT. The gene calls are TRBV7-3 and TRBJ2-3; tentative D call: TRBD2 (6 bases). V dropped 2 bases and J dropped 0 bases, with 6 bases sitting between them. The germline V gene has CDR1 SGHTA and CDR2 FQGTGA. CDR3 length: 14 residues.

V is TRBV5-1 and J is TRBJ2-1, with a weak D call TRBD2 (5 bases). V lost 0 bases and J 7 bases, leaving 17 bases between the germline ends. Per germline, CDR1 SGHRS and CDR2 YFSETQ. CDR3 length: 16 residues. The CDR3 bases are TGCGCCAGCAGCTTGGTGTCAGGACTTTTTTTAAATGAGCAGTTCTTC. Residues: CASSLVSGLFLNEQFF. The whole variable domain, filled in from reference TRBV5-1 and TRBJ2-1, reads KAGVTQTPRYLIKTRGQQVTLSCSPISGHRSVSWYQQTPGQGLQFLFEYFSETQRNKGNFPGRFSGRQFSNSRSEMNVSTLELGDSALYLCASSLVSGLFLNEQFFGPGTRLTVL.

The chain uses TRBV12-3 or TRBV12-4 and TRBJ2-3, with D possibly being TRBD1 (5 bases). The CDR3 covers 13 residues. The V gene lost 3 bases and the J gene lost 5 bases, with 9 bases spanning the gap. CDR3 in amino acids: CASSFVGVDTQYF. Here the CDR3 DNA reads TGTGCCAGCAGTTTCGTAGGGGTAGATACGCAGTATTTT.

Turning to this clone: Sequence at one end of the junction differs from germline and may be a read error. The chain links TRBV18 to TRBJ1-4; D is perhaps TRBD1 (6 bases). Germline CDR1 KGHSH, CDR2 LQKENI. CDR3 size: 13 residues. CDR3 protein: CVSSPQGDEKLFF. The CDR3, as DNA: TGTGTCAGCTCACCACAGGGAGATGAAAAACTGTTTTTT.

J is TRBJ1-4 and V is TRBV11-2; tentative D call: TRBD1 (5 bases). This CDR3 comprises 14 residues. Germline V CDR1 and CDR2: SGHAT, FQNNGV. Trimming took 5 bases from V and 7 from J, leaving 14 bases between them. CDR3 DNA: TGTGCCAGCAGCGCTACAGGTTCGGGTGAAAAACTGTTTTTT. Translation: CASSATGSGEKLFF.

V usage is TRBV11-3 and J usage is TRBJ2-1, with D possibly TRBD2 on 6 matching bases. Germline CDR1 SGHNT, CDR2 YENEEA. Trimming took off 3 bases at V and 2 bases at J, with 14 bases between the two ends. The CDR3 consists of 16 residues. This CDR3 reads CASSFVGGGPYNEQFF. CDR3 nucleotides: TGTGCCAGCAGCTTCGTTGGGGGAGGACCCTACAATGAGCAGTTCTTC.